These T cell receptor beta chains were read from a single sample in a study of response to subunit inactivated influenza vaccine. Using its own MiXCR run on the RT-PCR reads, TCRdb lists one record per CDR3 protein. The sample holds under 850,000 distinct CDR3 sequences, less than 20% seen once. The sequencing here drew on PBMCs from blood, taken more than 4 days after vaccination. Every receptor here comes from a man aged 45 to 65 who received an inactivated influenza vaccine. Each CDR3 is given with its conserved first and last residue. The order of the fields is V gene, D gene, clone size, J gene, CDR3 DNA, CDR3 protein. A D gene is named only where the DNA matches it firmly. Clone size is not always given. Where it is, it says once, few, many or a class for expanded clones.

v_call: TRBV15; d_call: TRBD2; clone_size: few; j_call: TRBJ2-1; cdr3_nt: TGTGCCACCAGCTCAAGGACTAGCGGGACCTACAATGAGCAGTTCTTC; cdr3_aa: CATSSRTSGTYNEQFF
v_call: TRBV20-1; d_call: .; clone_size: few; j_call: TRBJ2-7; cdr3_nt: TGCAGTGCTAGTGGAGGGGATTGGAACGAGCAGTACTTC; cdr3_aa: CSASGGDWNEQYF
v_call: TRBV20-1; d_call: .; clone_size: .; j_call: TRBJ2-7; cdr3_nt: TGCAGTGCCATTCCTACAGATACCTACGAGCAGTACTTC; cdr3_aa: CSAIPTDTYEQYF
v_call: TRBV12-3/TRBV12-4; d_call: TRBD2; clone_size: few; j_call: TRBJ2-1; cdr3_nt: TGTGCCAGCAGCACCTCGACTAGCGGGGAAGAGCAGTTCTTC; cdr3_aa: CASSTSTSGEEQFF
v_call: TRBV4-2; d_call: TRBD1; clone_size: .; j_call: TRBJ1-3; cdr3_nt: TGTGCCAGCAGCCGCAGGGGGTCTGGAAACACCATATATTTT; cdr3_aa: CASSRRGSGNTIYF
v_call: TRBV28; d_call: .; clone_size: few; j_call: TRBJ1-4; cdr3_nt: TGTGCCAGCAGTTTATTCGGGACGGCGGTGAATGAAAAACTGTTTTTT; cdr3_aa: CASSLFGTAVNEKLFF
v_call: TRBV10-3; d_call: .; clone_size: .; j_call: TRBJ1-5; cdr3_nt: TGTGCCATCAGTGAGGCGAAGGGGATGGGACAGCCCCAGCATTTT; cdr3_aa: CAISEAKGMGQPQHF
v_call: TRBV12-3/TRBV12-4; d_call: .; clone_size: .; j_call: TRBJ2-3; cdr3_nt: TGTGCCAGCAGCCTCCAGCATAGCACAGATACGCAGTATTTT; cdr3_aa: CASSLQHSTDTQYF
v_call: TRBV20-1; d_call: .; clone_size: .; j_call: TRBJ1-2; cdr3_nt: TGCAGTGCTAGATGGCCCGGGAATGGCTACACCTTC; cdr3_aa: CSARWPGNGYTF
v_call: TRBV20-1; d_call: TRBD2; clone_size: .; j_call: TRBJ2-7; cdr3_nt: TGCAGTGCTCGGTCATTAGCGGGAGGAGCCCACTACGAGCAGTACTTC; cdr3_aa: CSARSLAGGAHYEQYF
v_call: TRBV5-1; d_call: .; clone_size: few; j_call: TRBJ2-5; cdr3_nt: TGCGCCAGCAGCTTGGCCATGCAGTTCCAAGAGACCCAGTACTTC; cdr3_aa: CASSLAMQFQETQYF
v_call: TRBV9; d_call: .; clone_size: .; j_call: TRBJ2-7; cdr3_nt: TGTGCCAGGGGAAGGACAGTCGGCTCCTACGAGCAGTACTTC; cdr3_aa: CARGRTVGSYEQYF
v_call: TRBV27; d_call: TRBD1; clone_size: few; j_call: TRBJ2-7; cdr3_nt: TGTGCCAGCAGTTTATCGACAGGGGACTTCTCCTACGAGCAGTACTTC; cdr3_aa: CASSLSTGDFSYEQYF
v_call: TRBV7-9; d_call: .; clone_size: .; j_call: TRBJ2-7; cdr3_nt: TGTGCCAGCAGCTTCGGGCGTCTTGTTGACGAGCAGTACTTC; cdr3_aa: CASSFGRLVDEQYF
v_call: TRBV6-1; d_call: .; clone_size: .; j_call: TRBJ2-2; cdr3_nt: TGTGCCAGCATCGAATGGGGAAACACCGGGGAGCTGTTTTTT; cdr3_aa: CASIEWGNTGELFF
v_call: TRBV7-8; d_call: .; clone_size: few; j_call: TRBJ1-2; cdr3_nt: TGTGCCAGCAGCTTAGAAGGGAGAGCTAACTATGGCTACACCTTC; cdr3_aa: CASSLEGRANYGYTF
v_call: TRBV6-1; d_call: .; clone_size: many; j_call: TRBJ1-1; cdr3_nt: TGTGCCAGCAGGACCGGGACAACAAGGGGGAACACTGAAGCTTTCTTT; cdr3_aa: CASRTGTTRGNTEAFF
v_call: TRBV12-3/TRBV12-4; d_call: TRBD2; clone_size: .; j_call: TRBJ2-1; cdr3_nt: TGTGCCAGCAGCCCCGGGGGGGTACTAATCTACAATGAGCAGTTCTTC; cdr3_aa: CASSPGGVLIYNEQFF